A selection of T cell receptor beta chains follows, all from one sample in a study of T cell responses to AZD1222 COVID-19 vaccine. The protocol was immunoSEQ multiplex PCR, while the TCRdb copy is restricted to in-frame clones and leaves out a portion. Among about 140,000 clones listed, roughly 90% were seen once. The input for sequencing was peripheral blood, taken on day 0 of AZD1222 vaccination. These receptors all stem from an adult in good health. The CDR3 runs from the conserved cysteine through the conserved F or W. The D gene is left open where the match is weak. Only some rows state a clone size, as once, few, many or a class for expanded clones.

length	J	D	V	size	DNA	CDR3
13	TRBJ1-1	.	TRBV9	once	TGTGCCAGCAGCCCCTACGAACGGGCTGAAGCTTTCTTT	CASSPYERAEAFF
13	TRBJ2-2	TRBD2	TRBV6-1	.	TGTGCCAGCAGTTCGACTAGCCCCGGGGAGCTGTTTTTT	CASSSTSPGELFF
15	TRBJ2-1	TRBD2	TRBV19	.	TGTGCCAGTAGTATTAGCGGGGGCTCCTACAATGAGCAGTTCTTC	CASSISGGSYNEQFF
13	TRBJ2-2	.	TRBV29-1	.	TGCAGCGTAACAACCCAGGGCCCCGGGGAGCTGTTTTTT	CSVTTQGPGELFF
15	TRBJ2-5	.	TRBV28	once	TGTGCCAGCAGAGGCAGGGTGCTGGGCCAAGAGACCCAGTACTTC	CASRGRVLGQETQYF
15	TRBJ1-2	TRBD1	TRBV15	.	TGTGCCACCAGCAGTTCGGGACAGGCTAACTATGGCTACACCTTC	CATSSSGQANYGYTF
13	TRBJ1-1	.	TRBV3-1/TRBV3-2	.	TGTGCCAGCAGCCTACGAGGAAACACTGAAGCTTTCTTT	CASSLRGNTEAFF
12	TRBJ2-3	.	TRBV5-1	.	TGCGCCAGCAGCTTGGAGGGGGATACGCAGTATTTT	CASSLEGDTQYF
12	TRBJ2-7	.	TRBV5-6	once	TGTGCCAGCAGCTCAGGTCCCTACGAGCAGTACTTC	CASSSGPYEQYF
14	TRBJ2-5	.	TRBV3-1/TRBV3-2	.	TGTGCCAGCAGCCAAAGGGCTCCAAAAGAGACCCAGTACTTC	CASSQRAPKETQYF
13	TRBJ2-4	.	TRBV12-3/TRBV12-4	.	TGTGCCAGCAGTTTAGGCAGGGAAAACATTCAGTACTTC	CASSLGRENIQYF
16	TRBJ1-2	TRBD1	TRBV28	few	TGTGCCACCGACCAGGGGACAGGTGGAAGGAAGGATGGCTACACCTTC	CATDQGTGGRKDGYTF
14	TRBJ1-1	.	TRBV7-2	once	TGTGCCAGCAGCTTAGTTACGTTGAACACTGAAGCTTTCTTT	CASSLVTLNTEAFF